Following are 19 T cell receptor beta chains from one sample sequenced in a study of identical twins. TCRdb ran MiXCR on the 5' RACE reads and lists one entry per CDR3 protein. In the table there are 1.5 million to 2 million distinct CDR3 sequences, about 31% of which are singletons. The specimen sequenced was cord blood. Source of these receptors: a newborn girl in good health.

The V call is TRBV27, the J call TRBJ2-5; 7 nucleotides align to TRBD1. The CDR3 has 14 amino acids. Germline trimming cut 3 bases from V and 4 bases from J; bases unmatched to any gene: 5. Germline values: CDR1 MNHEY, CDR2 SMNVEV (reference sequence). In nucleotides, the CDR3 is TGTGCCAGCAGTTTGGGCAGGGGGACAGAGACCCAGTACTTC. It specifies CASSLGRGTETQYF.

This clonotype was counted between two and nine times. One end of the junction varies from germline; a read error may be responsible. This sequence joins TRBV6-5 and TRBJ2-3; tentatively, D is TRBD2 (6 bases). This CDR3 spans 16 amino acids. Germline values: CDR1 MNHEY, CDR2 SVGAGI. Written as DNA, the CDR3 is TGTGCCAGCAGTGACTCGACTAGAGCTAGCACAGATACGCAGTATTTT. This codes for CASSDSTRASTDTQYF.

This rearrangement joins TRBV3-1 to TRBJ2-1; D is ambiguous. CDR1 is LGHDT and CDR2 is YNNKEL in the germline V gene (reference sequence). The CDR3 has 14 amino acids. Trimming took 0 bases from V and 6 from J, leaving 9 bases between them. The CDR3, as DNA: TGTGCCAGCAGCCAAGATCTGAAGTCCAATGAGCAGTTCTTC. Translated, it gives CASSQDLKSNEQFF.

V usage is TRBV20-1 and J usage is TRBJ2-1; possibly TRBD2 for D (6 bases). CDR1 is DFQATT and CDR2 is SNEGSKA in the germline V gene (reference sequence). Trimming removed 5 bases at V and 2 bases at J, with 16 bases between. CDR3 length: 15 residues. The CDR3 sequence: CSAHSLAAAYNEQFF. Written as DNA, the CDR3 is TGCAGTGCTCATTCCTTAGCGGCCGCCTACAATGAGCAGTTCTTC.

This clonotype was found a few times. V is TRBV4-2 and J is TRBJ2-1, with unresolved D. The CDR3 is 15 amino acids. CDR1 is LGHNA and CDR2 is YNFKEQ in the germline V gene. Trimming cost V 3 bases and J 6 bases, with 15 bases left between them. CDR3 sequence: CASSQESVGGNEQFF. The CDR3 DNA reads as TGTGCCAGCAGCCAGGAGTCAGTGGGTGGCAATGAGCAGTTCTTC.

The chain couples TRBV20-1 to TRBJ2-3, with 9 bases fitting TRBD2. Looked up from germline, CDR1 is DFQATT and CDR2 is SNEGSKA (reference sequence). J lost 0 bases, V lost 3 bases, and 10 bases had no gene match. There are 17 residues in the CDR3. DNA of the CDR3: TGCAGTGCTAGTCTTGCGGGGGGGCGATCTAGCACAGATACGCAGTATTTT. The encoded protein is CSASLAGGRSSTDTQYF.

This clonotype was observed a few times. The CDR3 DNA reads TGCAGTGCTAAGGGGACCCATAGGGAGACCCAGTACTTC. This codes for CSAKGTHRETQYF. The V and J genes are TRBV20-1 and TRBJ2-5; D possibly matches TRBD1 or TRBD2 (5 bases each). CDR3 length equals 13 residues. Germline values: CDR1 DFQATT, CDR2 SNEGSKA (reference sequence). V was trimmed by 4 bases and J by 5 bases, leaving 14 bases between them.

The chain combines TRBV13 with TRBJ2-3; the match to TRBD2 covers 13 bases. Germline assignment: CDR1 PRHDT and CDR2 FYEKMQ (reference sequence). This CDR3 is built from 17 residues. Losses at the gene ends were 4 bases for V and 1 base for J; bases not matched to a gene: 5. The CDR3 sequence is CASSSTSGGWGTDTQYF. The DNA of the CDR3 is TGTGCCAGCAGCTCGACTAGCGGGGGGTGGGGCACAGATACGCAGTATTTT.

This clonotype was found once. The chain combines TRBV4-1 with TRBJ2-7; 7 nucleotides align to TRBD2. The germline V gene encodes CDR1 MGHRA and CDR2 YSYEKL. V lost 5 bases and J lost 7; bases outside the gene matches: 11. The CDR3 spans 14 residues. The CDR3 DNA is TGCGCCAGCAGCTCCCGGACTAGAGGCAATGAGCAGTACTTC. Its translation is CASSSRTRGNEQYF.

This chain joins TRBV10-3 and TRBJ2-7, with D unclear. The CDR3 has 12 residues. Germline lookup yields CDR1 ENHRY and CDR2 SYGVKD. The V end lost 10 bases, the J end lost 0 bases, and 10 bases lay between the germline ends. CDR3 amino acids: CATGRDSYEQYF. DNA for the CDR3: TGTGCCACCGGAAGGGACTCCTACGAGCAGTACTTC.

The V gene is TRBV3-1, the J gene TRBJ2-1; D may be TRBD2 (5 bases). Trimming shortened V by 2 bases and J by 3 bases, and 11 bases separated the two germline ends. The germline gives CDR1 LGHDT, CDR2 YNNKEL (reference sequence). The CDR3 extends over 15 amino acids. The DNA for the CDR3 is TGTGCCAGCAGCCAATTGTCGGGAAACTACAATGAGCAGTTCTTC. This translates into CASSQLSGNYNEQFF.

This clonotype has ten or more counts. The chain joins TRBV29-1 to TRBJ1-2; tentatively, D is TRBD1 (6 bases). The V gene's germline CDR1 is SQVTM and CDR2 ANQGSEA. The CDR3 spans 13 residues. V lost 4 bases, J lost 4 bases, and 13 bases lay in between. This CDR3 reads CSVVGGASYGYTF. The CDR3, as DNA: TGCAGCGTTGTAGGGGGTGCCAGCTATGGCTACACCTTC.

The rearrangement joins TRBV28 to TRBJ2-4, with TRBD2 matching 8 bases. The CDR3 loop spans 15 amino acids. In germline, CDR1 is MDHEN, CDR2 SYDVKM. J gave up 13 bases and V 2 bases, and 13 bases lay outside the gene matches. The CDR3 nucleotides are TGTGCCAGCAGTTTAGCCCAGCGGGAGAGGAATGAGCAGTACTTC. Translating gives CASSLAQRERNEQYF.

J is TRBJ2-1 and V is TRBV7-9, with a possible D match to TRBD2 (6 bases). The V gene lost 4 bases and the J gene lost 7 bases, with 17 bases spanning the gap. Per the germline V gene, CDR1 is SEHNR and CDR2 is FQNEAQ (reference sequence). The CDR3 has 15 amino acids. For the CDR3, the DNA is TGTGCCAGCAGCTCCGGATATAGCGGAGCAAATGAGCAGTTCTTC. Residues: CASSSGYSGANEQFF.

The chain has TRBV9 and TRBJ2-7; 7 bases align to TRBD1. Germline V lookup: CDR1 SGDLS, CDR2 YYNGEE. V dropped 0 bases and J dropped 7; count of bases not matched to a gene: 4. This CDR3 is built from 13 residues. Here the CDR3 reads CASSVGYRGEQYF. The CDR3 region has the DNA TGTGCCAGCAGCGTAGGGTACAGGGGAGAGCAGTACTTC.

For this clonotype: A read error may be the cause here, since a much bigger clone is one base away. V is TRBV5-1 and J is TRBJ2-6; the D gene is possibly TRBD1 (5 bases). The CDR3 sequence is 18 residues long. Germline V CDR1 and CDR2: SGHRS, YFSETQ. CDR3 residues: CASSLSDSPLSGVNVLTF. The CDR3 nucleotides read TGCGCCAGCAGCTTGTCCGACAGTCCCCTCTCTGGGGTCAACGTCCTGACTTTC.

The CDR3 here is CASSPLVSSSYNEQFF. The CDR3 DNA is TGTGCCAGCAGCCCTCTGGTGAGTAGCTCCTACAATGAGCAGTTCTTC. This chain connects TRBV5-6 to TRBJ2-1, with unresolved D. V was pared by 4 bases and J by 0 bases, with 14 bases between. This CDR3 region has 16 residues. Germline-derived CDR1 and CDR2 are SGHDT and YYEEEE.

V and J are TRBV30 and TRBJ2-7, with D uncertain. Germline CDR1 is GTSNPN and CDR2 is SVGIG (reference sequence). V was clipped by 4 bases and J by 0 bases, with 7 bases between them. The CDR3 totals 12 residues. The CDR3 DNA follows: TGTGCCTGGAACCAATTCTCCTACGAGCAGTACTTC. Translation gives CAWNQFSYEQYF.

The rearrangement links TRBV7-6 to TRBJ2-7; 13 nucleotides align to TRBD2. CDR1 and CDR2 (germline): SGHVS, FNYEAQ. The CDR3 covers 16 residues. Trimming cost V 0 bases and J 6 bases; bases outside gene matches: 5. CDR3: CASSLAPTSGGLEQYF. The CDR3 DNA is TGTGCCAGCAGCTTAGCCCCGACTAGCGGGGGGCTCGAGCAGTACTTC.